This T cell receptor (beta chain) is from a study of metastatic and nonmetastatic thyroid tumors. Study as a whole: Malignant and benign thyroid patients had repertoires compared in peripheral blood and tumor or nodule tissue. Notes on the study in general: Across blood and tumor, TCR beta diversity in malignant thyroid tumors was reportedly significantly higher than in benign nodules.

This clone came up a few times. Its specificity is unknown. Original methodology: A papillary thyroid cancer distant-metastasis classifier was built from CDR3 differences across clinicopathological groups. TCRdb re-called the PCR reads through MiXCR. None of the V and J calls come from the authors' own analysis; TCRdb made them. The table includes tens of thousands of clones, roughly 38% detected once. None of the patients had undergone any treatment ahead of thyroid surgery. Germline lookup yields CDR1 LNHDA and CDR2 SQIVND (reference sequence). CDR3 length equals 15 residues. V lost 6 bases, J lost 9 bases, and 13 bases stayed unmatched.

Material for sequencing was tumor tissue. This receptor was taken from a female donor with papillary thyroid cancer or a benign thyroid nodule (not recorded which). Some clones in this sample may be carry-over from other donors' samples. The chain has TRBV19 and TRBJ2-1, with TRBD2 matching 8 bases. The CDR3 is CASRTSGLVGGEQFF. The CDR3 nucleotides read TGTGCCAGTAGAACCTCGGGACTAGTAGGAGGTGAGCAGTTCTTC. Full variable domain (rest looked up from reference TRBV19 and TRBJ2-1): DGGITQSPKYLFRKEGQNVTLSCEQNLNHDAMYWYRQDPGQGLRLIYYSQIVNDFQKGDIAEGYSVSREKKESFPLTVTSAQKNPTAFYLCASRTSGLVGGEQFFGPGTRLTVL.